This T cell receptor (beta chain) was documented in a study of shared clonotypes between healthy human individuals. The germline V gene encodes CDR1 PRHDT and CDR2 FYEKMQ (reference sequence). V was pared by 5 bases and J by 1 base, with 8 bases between. The length of the CDR3 is 13 residues. Genomic DNA belonging to each subset was distributed in equal measure over several immunoSEQ plates. The method was immunoSEQ multiplex PCR; TCRdb's version includes in-frame clones alone and lacks a portion of them. The data hold about 2 million clones, with 85% to 95% observed a single time. Study-wide points: Clonotype sharing among the donors was expected to vary with sequencing depth. Unshared clonotypes carried lower generation probabilities than those common to all four donors.

Details on this clone: Antigen: not known.

Naivety among CD8 cells was defined by CD45RO negativity and positive CCR7 selection, thereby excluding terminally differentiated effector memory CD45RA+ cells. The V gene is TRBV13, the J gene TRBJ1-1; TRBD1 might be the D (6 bases). Sequencing input: naive CD8+ T cells sorted from blood. The receptor was derived from a man aged 18 to 30 in good health. The CDR3 sequence: CASSTDRNTEAFF. For the CDR3, the DNA is TGTGCCAGCAGCACGGACAGGAACACTGAAGCTTTCTTT.